The source of this T cell receptor beta chain is a study of T-cell memory formation after mild COVID-19. General observations from the study: Clones shrinking from day 15 to 85 showed even CD4/CD8 mixes; later expanders tilted CD4+. Second-wave clones that peaked on day 37 lacked confirmed SARS-CoV-2 specificity.

The ends were cut back, 1 base at V and 4 bases at J, with 10 bases in the middle. The CDR3 runs to 14 residues. It was 5'RACE with constant-segment primers that produced the TCR alpha and TCR beta cDNA libraries, which carried sample barcodes and UMIs. TCRdb itself ran the 5' RACE reads through MiXCR, one entry per CDR3 protein. This table holds 290,000 or so distinct CDR3 sequences, 19% found once. This clonotype was observed a few times. Its antigen is as yet unknown. The J gene is TRBJ1-2, the V gene TRBV12-3 or TRBV12-4, with D maybe TRBD1 (6 bases). Sequenced material: PBMCs or a T cell subset sorted from them (not recorded which). This receptor was taken from a man between 18 and 29 years old who had mild COVID-19 (a few samples of this study predate the infection). Cell type and time point are not known. For the CDR3, the DNA is TGTGCCAGCAGTTTAGAGACAGGTTCCTATGGCTACACCTTC. It specifies CASSLETGSYGYTF.